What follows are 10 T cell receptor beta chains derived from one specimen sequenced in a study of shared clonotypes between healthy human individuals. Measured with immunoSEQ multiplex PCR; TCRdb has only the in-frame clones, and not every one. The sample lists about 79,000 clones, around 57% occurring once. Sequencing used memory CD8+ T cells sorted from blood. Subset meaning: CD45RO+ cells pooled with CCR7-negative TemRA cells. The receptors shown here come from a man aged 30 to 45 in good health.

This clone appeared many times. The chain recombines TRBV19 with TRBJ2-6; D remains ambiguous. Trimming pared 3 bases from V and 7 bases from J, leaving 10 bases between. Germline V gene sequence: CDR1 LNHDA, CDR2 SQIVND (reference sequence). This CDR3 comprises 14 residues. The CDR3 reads CASSMTVLANVLTF. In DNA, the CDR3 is TGTGCCAGTAGTATGACGGTTTTAGCCAACGTCCTGACTTTC.

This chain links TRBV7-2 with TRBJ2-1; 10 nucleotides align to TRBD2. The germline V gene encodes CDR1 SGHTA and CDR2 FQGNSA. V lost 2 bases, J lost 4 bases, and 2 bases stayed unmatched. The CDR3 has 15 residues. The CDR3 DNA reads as TGTGCCAGCAGCTTAAGGACTAGCGGATACAATGAGCAGTTCTTC. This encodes CASSLRTSGYNEQFF. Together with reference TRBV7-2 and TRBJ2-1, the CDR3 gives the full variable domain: GAGVSQSPSNKVTEKGKDVELRCDPISGHTALYWYRQSLGQGLEFLIYFQGNSAPDKSGLPSDRFSAERTGGSVSTLTIQRTQQEDSAVYLCASSLRTSGYNEQFFGPGTRLTVL.

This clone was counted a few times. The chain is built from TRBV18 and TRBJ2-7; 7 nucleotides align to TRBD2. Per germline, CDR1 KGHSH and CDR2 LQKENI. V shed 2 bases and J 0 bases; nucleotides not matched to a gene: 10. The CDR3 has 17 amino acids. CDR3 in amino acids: CASSPSTGGTNSYEQYF. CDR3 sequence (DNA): TGTGCCAGCTCACCATCGACGGGCGGGACTAACTCCTACGAGCAGTACTTC.

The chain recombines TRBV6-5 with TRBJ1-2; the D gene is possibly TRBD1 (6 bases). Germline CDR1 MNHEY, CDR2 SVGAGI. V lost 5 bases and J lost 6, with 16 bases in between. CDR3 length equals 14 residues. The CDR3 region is CASSKQGGGHGYTF. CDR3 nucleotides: TGTGCCAGCAGTAAACAGGGAGGAGGCCATGGCTACACCTTC.

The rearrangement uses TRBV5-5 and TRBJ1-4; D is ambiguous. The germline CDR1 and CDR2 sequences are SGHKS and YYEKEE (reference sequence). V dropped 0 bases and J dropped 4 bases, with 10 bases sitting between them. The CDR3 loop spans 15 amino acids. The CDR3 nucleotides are TGTGCCAGCAGCTTGGTGGGCAGGTATAATGAAAAACTGTTTTTT. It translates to CASSLVGRYNEKLFF.

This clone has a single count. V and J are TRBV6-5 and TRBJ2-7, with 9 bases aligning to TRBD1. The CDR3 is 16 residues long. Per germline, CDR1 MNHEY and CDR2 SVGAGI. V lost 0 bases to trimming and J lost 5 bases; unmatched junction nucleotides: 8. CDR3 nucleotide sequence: TGTGCCAGCAGTTACTCGCCCGGGACAGGGAGTAACGAGCAGTACTTC. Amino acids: CASSYSPGTGSNEQYF.

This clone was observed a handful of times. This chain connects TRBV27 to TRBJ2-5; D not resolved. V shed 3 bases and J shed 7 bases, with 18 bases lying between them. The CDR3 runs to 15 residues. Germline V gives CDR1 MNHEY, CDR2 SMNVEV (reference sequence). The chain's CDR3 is CASSLLPPVFATQYF. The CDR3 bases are TGTGCCAGCAGTTTGCTGCCCCCCGTGTTTGCGACCCAGTACTTC.

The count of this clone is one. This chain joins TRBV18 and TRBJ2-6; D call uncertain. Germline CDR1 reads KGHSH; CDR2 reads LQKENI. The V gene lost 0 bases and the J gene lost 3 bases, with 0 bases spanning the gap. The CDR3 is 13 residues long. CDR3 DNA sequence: TGTGCCAGCTCACCACCTGGGGCCAACGTCCTGACTTTC. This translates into CASSPPGANVLTF.

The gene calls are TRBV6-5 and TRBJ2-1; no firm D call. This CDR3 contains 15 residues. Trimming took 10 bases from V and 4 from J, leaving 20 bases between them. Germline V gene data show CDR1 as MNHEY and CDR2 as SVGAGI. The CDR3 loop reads CATRRWNTEYNEQFF. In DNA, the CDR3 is TGTGCCACCCGCCGGTGGAACACAGAGTACAATGAGCAGTTCTTC.

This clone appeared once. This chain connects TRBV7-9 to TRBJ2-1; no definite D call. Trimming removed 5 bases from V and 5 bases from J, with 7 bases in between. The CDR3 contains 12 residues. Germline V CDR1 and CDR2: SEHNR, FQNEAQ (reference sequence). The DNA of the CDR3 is TGTGCCAGCAGCATTACAGACAATGAGCAGTTCTTC. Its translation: CASSITDNEQFF.